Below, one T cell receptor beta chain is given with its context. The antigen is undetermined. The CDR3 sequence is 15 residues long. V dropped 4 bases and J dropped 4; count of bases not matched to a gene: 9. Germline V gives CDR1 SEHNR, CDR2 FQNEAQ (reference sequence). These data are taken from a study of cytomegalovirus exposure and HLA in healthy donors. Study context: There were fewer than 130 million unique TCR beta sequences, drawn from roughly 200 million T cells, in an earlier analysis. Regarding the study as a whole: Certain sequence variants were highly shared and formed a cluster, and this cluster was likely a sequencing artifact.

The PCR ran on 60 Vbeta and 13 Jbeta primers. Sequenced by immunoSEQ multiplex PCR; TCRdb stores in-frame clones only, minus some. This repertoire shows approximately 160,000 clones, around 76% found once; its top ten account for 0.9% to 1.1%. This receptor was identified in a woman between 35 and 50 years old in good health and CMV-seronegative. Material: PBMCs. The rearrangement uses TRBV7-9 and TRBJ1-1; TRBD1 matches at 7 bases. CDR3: CASSSERGLGTEAFF. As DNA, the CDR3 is TGTGCCAGCAGCTCGGAAAGGGGGCTGGGCACTGAAGCTTTCTTT.